A single sample is the source of the 15 T cell receptor beta chains below, sequenced in a study of blood T cell repertoires in COVID-19 (TCRdb year 2020). Library preparation was by the immunoSEQ multiplex PCR assay. TCRdb mirrors the immuneACCESS table, restricted to in-frame sequences. Some clones are absent from its copies; in checked studies, under half trace to an unresolved V gene, and the reason for the others is unknown. The sample table records around 140,000 clones; about four fifths of these occur just once. The ten largest clones capture 3.5% of the sample. Sequencing used peripheral blood. These TCRs come from a man between 65 and 79 years old who had recovered from COVID-19.

The genes are TRBV28 and TRBJ1-3, with TRBD1 as a possible D gene (5 bases). This CDR3 contains 15 residues. V lost 4 bases, J lost 0 bases, and 10 bases lay in between. CDR1 is MDHEN, CDR2 SYDVKM, per germline. The CDR3 coding sequence is TGTGCCAGCAGTTCGACAGAAACCTCTGGAAACACCATATATTTT. It yields the protein CASSSTETSGNTIYF.

This chain links TRBV6-5 with TRBJ2-4; unclear D gene. The CDR3 spans 13 residues. Germline V gives CDR1 MNHEY, CDR2 SVGAGI. Trimming took off 4 bases at V and 3 bases at J, with 7 bases between the two ends. This CDR3 reads CASSSSSKNIQYF. The CDR3 bases are TGTGCCAGCAGTTCGAGTAGCAAAAACATTCAGTACTTC.

This chain joins TRBV18 and TRBJ2-5; 8 bases are a match to TRBD2. Per germline, CDR1 KGHSH and CDR2 LQKENI. The ends lost 4 bases at V and 8 bases at J; junction bases unmatched: 15. There are 16 residues in the CDR3. The CDR3 sequence: CASSRGLVESGRTQYF. In DNA, the CDR3 is TGTGCCAGCTCACGGGGACTAGTGGAAAGCGGACGAACCCAGTACTTC.

In nucleotides, the CDR3 is TGTGCCAGCTCACATGGACAGCTTTTCAACTACGAGCAGTACTTC. It encodes CASSHGQLFNYEQYF. V and J are TRBV18 and TRBJ2-7; possible D gene TRBD1, 6 bases. Trimming removed 4 bases at V and 3 bases at J, with 16 bases between. The CDR3 spans 15 residues. The germline CDR1 and CDR2 sequences are KGHSH and LQKENI.

For this clone: Since a much larger clone is just one base distant, this may be a read error. V usage is TRBV6-5 and J usage is TRBJ2-7; D possibly corresponds to TRBD2 (6 bases). Germline CDR1 and CDR2: MNHEY and SVGAGI. V was trimmed by 7 bases and J by 3 bases, leaving 7 bases between them. The CDR3 has 11 residues. This CDR3 is CASMGGYEQYF. In nucleotides, the CDR3 is TGTGCCAGCATGGGGGGCTACGAGCAGTACTTC.

The rearrangement uses TRBV4-1 and TRBJ1-6, with 8 bases that match TRBD1. Germline-derived CDR1 and CDR2 are MGHRA and YSYEKL. The trim removed 4 bases at V and 6 bases at J, leaving 5 bases unmatched. The CDR3 runs 15 residues. CDR3 nucleotides: TGCGCCAGCAGCCTCCAGACAGGGGTTAATTCACCCCTCCACTTT. Its protein is CASSLQTGVNSPLHF.

J is TRBJ2-2 and V is TRBV7-3, with D perhaps matching TRBD1 (5 bases). CDR1 and CDR2 (germline): SGHTA, FQGTGA. V was cut by 2 bases and J by 6 bases, with 10 bases left in between. The CDR3 runs to 14 residues. CDR3 region: CASSLQGVAGELFF. CDR3 nucleotides: TGTGCCAGCAGCTTACAGGGCGTTGCCGGGGAGCTGTTTTTT.

The chain links TRBV19 to TRBJ1-3; D possibly corresponds to TRBD1 (5 bases). Germline V gene sequence: CDR1 LNHDA, CDR2 SQIVND (reference sequence). This CDR3 comprises 17 residues. The V end was cut by 7 bases, the J end by 0 bases, with 19 bases between. The CDR3 DNA reads TGTGCCAGTATCCCACCGGGGGGAGTAACCTCTGGAAACACCATATATTTT. Its protein is CASIPPGGVTSGNTIYF.

This clone was observed a handful of times. The chain joins TRBV27 to TRBJ2-5; tentative D call: TRBD1 (6 bases). The CDR3 has 14 amino acids. Germline V gene lookup returns CDR1 MNHEY and CDR2 SMNVEV (reference sequence). V shed 7 bases and J shed 4 bases, with 16 bases lying between them. The CDR3 is CASKEGGSVETQYF. The CDR3 DNA reads TGTGCCAGCAAGGAAGGGGGAAGTGTAGAGACCCAGTACTTC.

The gene calls are TRBV7-8 and TRBJ2-2, with D perhaps TRBD2 (5 bases). Trimming cost V 3 bases and J 4 bases, with 18 bases left between them. CDR3 length: 17 residues. CDR1 is SGHVS, CDR2 FQNEAQ, per germline. CDR3 amino acids: CASSFTAGLLSTGELFF. The CDR3 DNA is TGTGCCAGCAGCTTTACCGCAGGACTTCTGAGCACCGGGGAGCTGTTTTTT.

This clone occurred many times. The J gene is TRBJ2-5, the V gene TRBV4-1, with 9 bases aligning to TRBD1. CDR1 and CDR2 (germline): MGHRA, YSYEKL. The junction had 4 bases not matched to a gene; V was cut back by 3 bases and J by 5 bases. The CDR3 contains 14 residues. CDR3 nucleotides: TGCGCCAGCAGCCAGAGGACAGGGGCGGAGACCCAGTACTTC. It yields the protein CASSQRTGAETQYF.

This sequence joins TRBV21-1 and TRBJ2-7; TRBD2 is the table's D call and was not checked against the DNA. TRBV21-1 is a documented pseudogene. The CDR3 contains 14 residues. The CDR3 DNA is TGTGCCAGTCCCCCGGGGCGGGAGTTTTACGAGCAGTACTTC. Its protein product is CASPPGREFYEQYF.

The chain joins TRBV7-6 to TRBJ2-7, with TRBD2 matching over 8 bases. The CDR3 sequence is 16 residues long. V lost 1 base to trimming and J lost 0 bases; unmatched junction nucleotides: 5. The germline V gene encodes CDR1 SGHVS and CDR2 FNYEAQ. CDR3 DNA: TGTGCCAGCAGCTTAGATACGGGAGGGAGCTCCTACGAGCAGTACTTC. As protein: CASSLDTGGSSYEQYF.

Remarks on this clone: Other DNA sequences in the same sample also yield this CDR3. The gene calls are TRBV24-1 and TRBJ2-3; D not certain. CDR3 size: 13 residues. V was shortened by 3 bases and J by 4 bases, with 7 bases between the two germline ends. Germline V gene sequence: CDR1 KGHDR, CDR2 SFDVKD. The CDR3 here is CATSDPGSDTQYF. CDR3 bases: TGTGCCACCAGTGATCCAGGATCAGATACGCAGTATTTT.

The CDR3 protein is CASSQGQSYEQYF. CDR3 bases: TGTGCCAGCAGCCAAGGACAATCATACGAGCAGTACTTC. The gene calls are TRBV6-5 and TRBJ2-7, with D perhaps matching TRBD1 (5 bases). V lost 6 bases and J 4 bases, leaving 13 bases between the germline ends. Per germline, CDR1 MNHEY and CDR2 SVGAGI. The CDR3 contains 13 residues.